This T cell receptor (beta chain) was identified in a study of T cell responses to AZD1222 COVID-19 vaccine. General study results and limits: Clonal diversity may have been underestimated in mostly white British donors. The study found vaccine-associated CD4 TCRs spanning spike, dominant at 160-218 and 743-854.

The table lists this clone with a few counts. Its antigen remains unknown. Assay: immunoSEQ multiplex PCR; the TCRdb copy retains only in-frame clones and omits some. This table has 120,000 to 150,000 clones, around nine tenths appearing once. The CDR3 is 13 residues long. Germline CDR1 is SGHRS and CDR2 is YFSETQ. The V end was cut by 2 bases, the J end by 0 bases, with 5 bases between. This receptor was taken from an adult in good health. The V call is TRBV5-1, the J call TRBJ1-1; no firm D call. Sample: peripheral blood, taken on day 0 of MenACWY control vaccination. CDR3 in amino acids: CASSFSVNTEAFF. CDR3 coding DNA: TGCGCCAGCAGCTTTTCGGTGAACACTGAAGCTTTCTTT.